This TCR beta chain was sequenced for a study of T cell responses to AZD1222 COVID-19 vaccine. On this clone: Antigen unknown.

The method was immunoSEQ multiplex PCR; TCRdb's version includes in-frame clones alone and lacks a portion of them. The data show around 84,000 clones, 70% to 90% seen once. The CDR3 extends over 15 amino acids. J was trimmed by 5 bases and V by 6 bases; bases with no gene match: 6. Germline loops: CDR1 MNHEY, CDR2 SVGAGI. Study outcomes and limitations: Reportedly, nearly half of unique spike TCRs recognized epitopes outside B.1.351/B.1.1.7 mutations. It should be noted that donors were predominantly white British and more often female, and clonal diversity was possibly underestimated. Only a handful of individuals given AZD1222 were seropositive at baseline. The repertoires were collected only after the peak T cell response.

The receptor was derived from an adult who received the AZD1222 COVID-19 vaccine. J is TRBJ2-2 and V is TRBV6-5; TRBD1 matches at 10 bases. Source: peripheral blood, taken 28 days after the second AZD1222 dose. Here the CDR3 reads CASSSDRGRTGELFF. As DNA, the CDR3 is TGTGCCAGCAGCAGTGACAGGGGGCGGACCGGGGAGCTGTTTTTT.